This is a list of T cell receptor beta chains from one sample in a study of glioma-infiltrating T cells. TCRdb reprocessed the multiplex PCR reads with MiXCR, giving one entry per CDR3 protein. The table has some 180,000 distinct CDR3 sequences, 32% seen once. The specimen sequenced was glioma tissue, nonneoplastic brain tissue, or PBMCs (not recorded which). The source is a human donor with low-grade glioma or glioblastoma, undergoing nonglioma brain surgery, or in good health (not recorded which). Both conserved end residues are part of each CDR3. D genes are given only for firm matches. Clone size appears in some rows only: once, few, many, or a class for an expanded clone.

length: 15; size: many; D: TRBD1; V: TRBV5-4; J: TRBJ1-6; DNA: TGTGCCAGCAGCTCGCGACAGGGCGATAATTCACCCCTCCACTTT; CDR3: CASSSRQGDNSPLHF
length: 14; size: .; D: .; V: TRBV5-1; J: TRBJ2-7; DNA: TGCGCCAGCAGCTCCGCGGCAGGGGAGCGCGAGCAGTACTTC; CDR3: CASSSAAGEREQYF
length: 17; size: many; D: TRBD2; V: TRBV25-1; J: TRBJ2-7; DNA: TGTGCCAGCAGTGCCCCGAGCGGGAGGGCCGGGTGGTACGAGCAGTACTTC; CDR3: CASSAPSGRAGWYEQYF
length: 14; size: many; D: TRBD2; V: TRBV7-3; J: TRBJ2-3; DNA: TGTGCCAGCAGCTCAGGACTAGTGACAGATACGCAGTATTTT; CDR3: CASSSGLVTDTQYF
length: 13; size: few; D: .; V: TRBV7-9; J: TRBJ2-5; DNA: TGTGCCAGCAGCCCACCCATGACAGTGACCCAGTACTTC; CDR3: CASSPPMTVTQYF
length: 15; size: many; D: .; V: TRBV4-2; J: TRBJ2-7; DNA: TGTGCCAGCAGCCAGCCGACAGGGAGGACCTACGAGCAGTACTTC; CDR3: CASSQPTGRTYEQYF
length: 15; size: many; D: .; V: TRBV24-1; J: TRBJ2-5; DNA: TGTGCCACCAGTGATGCAGCCCCAGGGGAAGAGACCCAGTACTTC; CDR3: CATSDAAPGEETQYF
length: 14; size: few; D: .; V: TRBV3-1; J: TRBJ2-5; DNA: TGTGCCAGCAGCCGCGGACAGCTCCAAGAGACCCAGTACTTC; CDR3: CASSRGQLQETQYF
length: 13; size: few; D: TRBD1; V: TRBV19; J: TRBJ2-1; DNA: TGTGCCAGTGAAAGGACAGGGCACAATGAGCAGTTCTTC; CDR3: CASERTGHNEQFF
length: 14; size: many; D: .; V: TRBV27; J: TRBJ2-1; DNA: TGTGCCAGCAGTTTAGTGACAGCTTACAATGAGCAGTTCTTC; CDR3: CASSLVTAYNEQFF
length: 16; size: many; D: TRBD1; V: TRBV4-3; J: TRBJ2-7; DNA: TGCGCCAGCAGCCAAGATGACAGGGGAAGTTCCTACGAGCAGTACTTC; CDR3: CASSQDDRGSSYEQYF
length: 14; size: many; D: TRBD1; V: TRBV10-2; J: TRBJ1-2; DNA: TGCGCCAGCAGTAACCGGGGGACAGGGGTTGGCTACACCTTC; CDR3: CASSNRGTGVGYTF
length: 16; size: many; D: .; V: TRBV20-1; J: TRBJ1-5; DNA: TGCAGTGCAATCCTACACGGGGGGCCGGGCAATCAGCCCCAGCATTTT; CDR3: CSAILHGGPGNQPQHF
length: 20; size: once; D: TRBD2; V: TRBV27; J: TRBJ2-7; DNA: TGTGCCATCAGTCCCCAGTGGAATCGTGGCGCCCATAGCGGGAGTAACGAGCAGTACTTC; CDR3: CAISPQWNRGAHSGSNEQYF
length: 14; size: .; D: .; V: TRBV6-1; J: TRBJ2-7; DNA: TGTGCCAGCAGAGAAGACAGGACGGGCTACGAGCAGTACTTC; CDR3: CASREDRTGYEQYF
length: 13; size: many; D: .; V: TRBV10-3; J: TRBJ1-1; DNA: TGTGCCATCAGTGAGGTTTGGGACACTGAAGCTTTCTTT; CDR3: CAISEVWDTEAFF
length: 16; size: .; D: TRBD1; V: TRBV6-1; J: TRBJ2-3; DNA: TGTGCCAGCAGTCGGTGGACAGGGGGCGTAAAAGATACGCAGTATTTT; CDR3: CASSRWTGGVKDTQYF
length: 13; size: once; D: .; V: TRBV25-1; J: TRBJ2-1; DNA: TGTGCCAGCAGTCAAAGGGTGAGAGATGAGCAGTTCTTC; CDR3: CASSQRVRDEQFF
length: 12; size: many; D: .; V: TRBV13; J: TRBJ2-7; DNA: TGTGCCAGCAGCTTGTACTCCTACGAGCAGTACTTC; CDR3: CASSLYSYEQYF
length: 14; size: .; D: .; V: TRBV11-1; J: TRBJ2-7; DNA: TGTGCCAGCAGCTTTAGCGATGGAGGGTACGAGCAGTACTTC; CDR3: CASSFSDGGYEQYF
length: 15; size: many; D: .; V: TRBV6-4; J: TRBJ1-1; DNA: TGTGCCAGCAGTGACTCATTCGGGTCAAACACTGAAGCTTTCTTT; CDR3: CASSDSFGSNTEAFF
length: 17; size: many; D: .; V: TRBV6-5; J: TRBJ1-2; DNA: TGTGCCAGCAGTTACAACGGGGTTACTGTGGATAACTATGGCTACACCTTC; CDR3: CASSYNGVTVDNYGYTF
length: 14; size: .; D: TRBD2; V: TRBV20-1; J: TRBJ2-1; DNA: TGCAGTGCACCCCTTGGACTAGCGGTCAATGAGGAGTTCTTC; CDR3: CSAPLGLAVNEEFF
length: 15; size: many; D: TRBD1; V: TRBV6-1; J: TRBJ2-7; DNA: TGTGCCAGCAGCCCCAGGGGGCTCTTCGTCTACGAGCAGTACTTC; CDR3: CASSPRGLFVYEQYF
length: 15; size: .; D: .; V: TRBV5-4; J: TRBJ2-7; DNA: TGTGCCAGCAGCTTGGACGGGTTTGGGTCTAACGAGCAGTACTTC; CDR3: CASSLDGFGSNEQYF
length: 14; size: many; D: TRBD1; V: TRBV12-3/TRBV12-4; J: TRBJ2-1; DNA: TGTGCCAGCAGTAGGGGGCCTCCTCCCAATGAGCAGTTCTTC; CDR3: CASSRGPPPNEQFF
length: 17; size: .; D: TRBD1; V: TRBV4-1; J: TRBJ2-5; DNA: TGCGCCAGCAGCCAAAGCCCCCCCGGGACAGCGCAAGAGACCCCGTACTTC; CDR3: CASSQSPPGTAQETPYF
length: 12; size: many; D: .; V: TRBV15; J: TRBJ1-5; DNA: TGTGCCACCAGCAGGGCCGGGGGACCCCAGCATTTT; CDR3: CATSRAGGPQHF
length: 14; size: many; D: TRBD2; V: TRBV6-2/TRBV6-3; J: TRBJ2-5; DNA: TGTGCCAGCACCCCTAGCGGGAGCCTCGAGACCCAGTACTTC; CDR3: CASTPSGSLETQYF
length: 11; size: many; D: .; V: TRBV20-1; J: TRBJ1-1; DNA: TGCAGTGCTAGAGAGGACATCGAAGCTTTCTTT; CDR3: CSAREDIEAFF
length: 16; size: many; D: TRBD2; V: TRBV27; J: TRBJ2-7; DNA: TGTGCCAGCAGTTTAGATGTAGCGGGAGGGCCGGGCGAGCAGTACTTC; CDR3: CASSLDVAGGPGEQYF
length: 13; size: once; D: .; V: TRBV5-5; J: TRBJ2-1; DNA: TGTGCCAGCAGCTCCGATATATACAATGAGCAGTTCTTC; CDR3: CASSSDIYNEQFF
length: 16; size: .; D: .; V: TRBV7-9; J: TRBJ1-2; DNA: TGTGCCAGCAGCTCCCCATGGGCTGGTGGTAACTATGGCTACACCTTC; CDR3: CASSSPWAGGNYGYTF
length: 13; size: many; D: TRBD1; V: TRBV29-1; J: TRBJ1-5; DNA: TGCAGCGTGTTACAGGGGGCAGATCAGCCCCAGCATTTT; CDR3: CSVLQGADQPQHF
length: 11; size: .; D: .; V: TRBV28; J: TRBJ2-1; DNA: TGTGCCATCGGGGGAGCCCGGGAGCAGTTCTTC; CDR3: CAIGGAREQFF
length: 11; size: .; D: .; V: TRBV12-3/TRBV12-4; J: TRBJ2-1; DNA: TGTGCCAGCAGTTTGGGGACCAGGCGGTTCTTC; CDR3: CASSLGTRRFF
length: 13; size: many; D: .; V: TRBV27; J: TRBJ1-1; DNA: TGTGCCAGCAGACTACCCTGGGAGACTGAAGCTTTCTTT; CDR3: CASRLPWETEAFF
length: 12; size: many; D: .; V: TRBV28; J: TRBJ1-2; DNA: TGTGCCAGCCGAGGGCGCTACTTAAGCTACACCTTC; CDR3: CASRGRYLSYTF
length: 12; size: many; D: .; V: TRBV19; J: TRBJ2-7; DNA: TGTGCCAGTAGTATGGGTTCAAACGAGCAGTACTTC; CDR3: CASSMGSNEQYF
length: 16; size: .; D: TRBD1; V: TRBV7-9; J: TRBJ2-3; DNA: TGTGCCAGCAGCTTATCCGGGACAGGGGTATCAGATACGAAGTATTTT; CDR3: CASSLSGTGVSDTKYF
length: 15; size: few; D: .; V: TRBV5-4; J: TRBJ1-6; DNA: TGTGCCAGCAGCTTGGTTGGACGGCCCTTGCGGGCCCTCCACTTT; CDR3: CASSLVGRPLRALHF
length: 14; size: many; D: .; V: TRBV28; J: TRBJ2-3; DNA: TGTGCCAGCAGTTTCCCGGCCGGGGTCGATACGCAGTATTTT; CDR3: CASSFPAGVDTQYF
length: 17; size: many; D: .; V: TRBV7-9; J: TRBJ2-3; DNA: TGTGCCAGCAGCTTAGAACCGCGACTGGGTCGCACAGATACGCAGTATTTT; CDR3: CASSLEPRLGRTDTQYF
length: 13; size: many; D: .; V: TRBV27; J: TRBJ2-6; DNA: TGTGCCAGCAGTTTCGCTGGGGCCAACGTCCTGACTTTC; CDR3: CASSFAGANVLTF
length: 16; size: few; D: TRBD2; V: TRBV4-1; J: TRBJ2-1; DNA: TGCGCCAGCAGCCAAGATTTCCTAGCGGGAGAAAATGAGCAGTTCTTC; CDR3: CASSQDFLAGENEQFF
length: 14; size: many; D: .; V: TRBV7-6; J: TRBJ2-5; DNA: TGTGCCAGCAGCTTAATGGCGGTACAAGAGACCCAGTACTTC; CDR3: CASSLMAVQETQYF
length: 16; size: many; D: .; V: TRBV20-1; J: TRBJ1-1; DNA: TGCAGTGCTAGAGTCGGGGGGACGTTCGTGAACACTGAAGCTTTCTTT; CDR3: CSARVGGTFVNTEAFF
length: 14; size: many; D: TRBD1; V: TRBV4-1; J: TRBJ2-7; DNA: TGCGCCAGCAGCCAAGGAGGGGGCCTAGGCGAGCAGTACTTC; CDR3: CASSQGGGLGEQYF
length: 13; size: medium-sized; D: .; V: TRBV6-6; J: TRBJ1-1; DNA: TGTGCCAGCAGTTACTGGGACAACACTGAAGCTTTCTTT; CDR3: CASSYWDNTEAFF
length: 13; size: .; D: .; V: TRBV6-1; J: TRBJ1-2; DNA: TGTGCCAGCAATGGTAGGTCTCGTGATGGCTACACCTTC; CDR3: CASNGRSRDGYTF
length: 15; size: many; D: TRBD2; V: TRBV7-2; J: TRBJ2-7; DNA: TGTGCCAGCAGCTTAGTTGCTAGCGGCTCCTACGAGCAGTACTTC; CDR3: CASSLVASGSYEQYF
length: 14; size: once; D: TRBD1; V: TRBV27; J: TRBJ2-7; DNA: TGTGCCAGCAGTTTATTTGGACAGGGGTACGAGCAGTACTTC; CDR3: CASSLFGQGYEQYF
length: 16; size: .; D: .; V: TRBV27; J: TRBJ2-7; DNA: TGTGCCAGCAGTTCCCCCGGGACCATTGTGACCTACGAGCAGTACTTC; CDR3: CASSSPGTIVTYEQYF
length: 14; size: many; D: .; V: TRBV7-6; J: TRBJ2-7; DNA: TGTGCCAGCAGCTTAGAAGGGGGGCTCTACGAGCAGTACTTC; CDR3: CASSLEGGLYEQYF
length: 9; size: many; D: .; V: TRBV6-1; J: TRBJ2-7; DNA: TGTGCCAGCGGCTACGAGCAGTACTTC; CDR3: CASGYEQYF
length: 14; size: .; D: .; V: TRBV11-2; J: TRBJ2-5; DNA: TGTGCCAGCAGCTTAGTTGGGGTGGTAGAGACCCAGTACTTC; CDR3: CASSLVGVVETQYF
length: 15; size: .; D: .; V: TRBV6-6; J: TRBJ1-5; DNA: TGTGCCAGCAGTCTGGACATCGGGGACAATCAGCCCCAGCATTTT; CDR3: CASSLDIGDNQPQHF